Here is one T cell receptor beta chain with its context. The antigen remains undetermined. The data were obtained in a study of OX40 agonist ivuxolimab in advanced cancers. Across the study: Ivuxolimab, an agonistic anti-OX40 (CD134) antibody, was given to patients. Prior anti-PD-1, anti-PD-L1 or anti-CTLA-4 therapy did not bar entry, and about 40% had some. Points from the study as a whole: CD4+ and CD8+ T cells in blood underwent clonal expansion by week 6 at 0.1 to 3.0 mg/kg. Clonal expansion was among the lowest in partial responders at 0.1-3.0 mg/kg, especially CD8+.

The method was immunoSEQ multiplex PCR; TCRdb's version includes in-frame clones alone and lacks a portion of them. The sample lists 15,000 or so clones, 65% to 80% occurring once. Trimming cost V 5 bases and J 4 bases; bases outside gene matches: 12. Germline loops: CDR1 SGHAT, CDR2 FQNNGV. This CDR3 spans 19 amino acids. The clonotype comes from an adult with an advanced solid tumor such as melanoma, head and neck, liver or kidney cancer. This sample comprised CD4+ or CD8+ T cells sorted from blood, obtained in a trial of the OX40 agonist ivuxolimab. This chain connects TRBV11-2 to TRBJ2-3; TRBD2 aligns across 16 bases. The CDR3 nucleotides read TGTGCCAGCAGCATTACCGGGACTAGCGGGAGGGCCGGTGCAGATACGCAGTATTTT. Protein product: CASSITGTSGRAGADTQYF.